This T cell receptor beta chain came from a study of PD-1 blockade in classical Hodgkin lymphoma (dated by TCRdb to 2019 to 2021). For the study in its entirety: Nivolumab dosing was 3 mg/kg intravenously every 2 weeks, continuing until either disease progression or unacceptable toxicity. The study used TCR beta sequencing and CyTOF to define a peripheral blood immune signature of response to PD-1 blockade in classical Hodgkin lymphoma.

Broad study findings and their caveats: Lower diversity was observed in patients in whom nivolumab was started less than 1 year after ASCT, and these patients were excluded from later analyses so that confounding by immune reconstitution would be avoided. Baseline TCR diversity was reported as lower in newly diagnosed patients than in healthy donors, and lower still in relapsed/refractory patients. The study was restricted to a single clinical trial cohort, and the causes of repertoire differences, possibly disease activity or prior therapy, were left undefined. Baseline diversity similar to that of newly diagnosed patients was observed in trial patients achieving complete response, whereas significantly lower diversity was observed in partial responders and progressors. A significant rise by C4D1 was seen in CD4+ but not CD8+ TCR diversity (p=0.0027 vs p=0.16), with the rise being most apparent in complete responders (p=0.02).

Cut back by 3 bases and 3 bases, the V and J ends lie 12 bases apart. The CDR3 runs 14 residues from the cysteine to the phenylalanine. The DNA shown is the 42-base CDR3, in frame from base 1. The germline V gene gives CDR1 as SGHAT and CDR2 as FQNNGV. The sample's time point label, in plain terms: cycle 2 day 1 (C2D1) of nivolumab. Relapse after autologous stem cell transplantation had occurred in all trial patients, and cohorts A, B and C were distinguished by prior brentuximab vedotin exposure. The trial cohort was composed of approximately 56 patients with relapsed/refractory classical Hodgkin lymphoma, for whom complete response, partial response or progressive disease was recorded as best overall response. In the multi-cohort phase II CheckMate 205 trial, trial patients received single-agent nivolumab. Best overall response was determined by an independent review committee according to the 2007 International Working Group response criteria. Trial PBMCs were collected immediately before nivolumab initiation (C1D1) and during therapy at cycle 2 day 1 and cycle 4 day 1. Peripheral blood was collected in 8 mL Vacutainer Cell Preparation Tubes, from which PBMCs were isolated by centrifugation and then cryopreserved.

Genomic DNA was extracted with the Qiagen DNeasy kit from unsorted PBMCs and from negatively selected CD4+ and CD8+ fractions. Using primers that anneal to V and J segments, immunoSEQ multiplex PCR amplified the TCR beta CDR3 regions. A synthetic immune receptor repertoire was used to minimize amplification bias, and any remaining bias was removed computationally after sequencing. On the study's bioinformatics: Repertoire diversity was quantified as the Shannon entropy index using custom Python scripts. The unsorted, CD4+ and CD8+ repertoires were each analyzed separately, with the exception of combined analyses, where CD4+ and CD8+ sequences were merged in silico. Clonal expansion was defined as at least a 2-fold frequency increase after treatment relative to C1D1, with a pseudocount of 0.5 for undetected baseline clones. Singleton clones were defined as clones with 0 or 1 copy at C1D1, and non-singleton clones were defined as clones with 2 or more copies. Clones expanded in unsorted samples were annotated as CD4+, CD8+ or unknown by matching protein sequences in sorted samples from the same patient. Wilcoxon tests on paired samples were used to test diversity changes from C1D1 to C4D1. Here the immuneACCESS table is served through TCRdb, limited to in-frame sequences with V and J called. Missing clones are a known gap in these copies; in checked studies unresolved V genes cover under half, and the rest lacks a known reason. Clone size and V and J calls were adopted from that table, with D and trimming inferred from the DNA. The sample table contains tens of thousands of clones; only one count was recorded for over 65% of them. The ten largest clones add up to approximately 25% of the sample.

Concerning this clone itself: The clone's antigen remains unknown. No clone much larger than this one lies a single base away; base qualities are absent.

This sample comprised peripheral blood mononuclear cells (PBMCs), obtained before the second cycle of nivolumab. Recombination linked TRBV11-2 to TRBJ2-7; TRBD2 might be the D gene, on 5 matching bases. The clonotype was recovered from a human donor with classical Hodgkin lymphoma. The CDR3 is CASSLGGFRYEQYF. The bases read TGTGCCAGCAGCTTGGGCGGGTTTCGCTACGAGCAGTACTTC.